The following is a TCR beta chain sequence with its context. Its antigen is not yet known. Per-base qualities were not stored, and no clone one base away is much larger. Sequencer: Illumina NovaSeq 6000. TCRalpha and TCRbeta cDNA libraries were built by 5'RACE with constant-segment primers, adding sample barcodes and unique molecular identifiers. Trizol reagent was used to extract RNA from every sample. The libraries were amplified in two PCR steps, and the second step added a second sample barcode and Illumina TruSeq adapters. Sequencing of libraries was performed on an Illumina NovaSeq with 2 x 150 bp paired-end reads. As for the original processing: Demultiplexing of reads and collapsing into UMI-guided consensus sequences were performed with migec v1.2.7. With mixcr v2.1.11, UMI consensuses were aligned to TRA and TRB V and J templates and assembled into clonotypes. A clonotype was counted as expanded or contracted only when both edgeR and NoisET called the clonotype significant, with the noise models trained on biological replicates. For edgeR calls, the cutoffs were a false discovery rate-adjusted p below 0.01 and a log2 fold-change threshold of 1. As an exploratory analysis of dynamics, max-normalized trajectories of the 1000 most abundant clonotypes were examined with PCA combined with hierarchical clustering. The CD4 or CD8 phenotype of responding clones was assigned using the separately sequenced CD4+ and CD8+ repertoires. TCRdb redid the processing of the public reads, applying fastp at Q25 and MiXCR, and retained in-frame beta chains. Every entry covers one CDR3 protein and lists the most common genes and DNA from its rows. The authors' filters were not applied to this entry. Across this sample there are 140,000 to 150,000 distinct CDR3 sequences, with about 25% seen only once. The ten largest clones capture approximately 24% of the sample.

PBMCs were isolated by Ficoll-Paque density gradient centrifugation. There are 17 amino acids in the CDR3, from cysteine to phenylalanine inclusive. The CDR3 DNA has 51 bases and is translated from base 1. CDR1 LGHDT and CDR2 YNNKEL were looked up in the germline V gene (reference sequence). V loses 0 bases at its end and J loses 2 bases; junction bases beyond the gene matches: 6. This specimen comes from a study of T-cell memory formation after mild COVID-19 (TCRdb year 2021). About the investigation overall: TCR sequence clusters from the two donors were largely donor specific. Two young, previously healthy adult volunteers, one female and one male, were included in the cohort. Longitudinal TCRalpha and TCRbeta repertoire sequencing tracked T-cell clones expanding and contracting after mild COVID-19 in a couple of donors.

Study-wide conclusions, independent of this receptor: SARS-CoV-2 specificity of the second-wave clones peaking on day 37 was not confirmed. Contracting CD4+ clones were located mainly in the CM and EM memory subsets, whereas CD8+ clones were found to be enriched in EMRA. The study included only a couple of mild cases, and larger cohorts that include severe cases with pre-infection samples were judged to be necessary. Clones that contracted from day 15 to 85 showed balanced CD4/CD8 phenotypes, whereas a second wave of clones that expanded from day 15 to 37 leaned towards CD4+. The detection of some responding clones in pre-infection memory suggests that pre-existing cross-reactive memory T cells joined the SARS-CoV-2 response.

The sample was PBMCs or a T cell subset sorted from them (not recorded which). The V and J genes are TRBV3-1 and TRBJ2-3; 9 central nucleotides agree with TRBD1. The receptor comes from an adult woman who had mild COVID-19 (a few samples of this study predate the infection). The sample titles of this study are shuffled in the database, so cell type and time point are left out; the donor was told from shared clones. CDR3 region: CASSQERGQGFTDTQYF. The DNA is TGTGCCAGCAGCCAAGAGAGGGGACAGGGCTTCACAGATACGCAGTATTTT.